This T cell receptor (beta chain) was observed in a study of CXCR3-negative and CXCR3-positive naive CD8 T cells. Study observations and caveats: Similarly elevated diversity marked both naive subsets, with memory CD8+ cells showing far lower diversity.

The libraries of TRB cDNA were prepared using 5' RACE with UMI labels. TCRdb re-analyzed the 5' RACE reads; it lists each CDR3 protein once, without DNA. This table lists 100,000 to 150,000 distinct CDR3 sequences. About this clonotype: The antigen remains undetermined.

This receptor was obtained from a human donor in good health. Some clones in this sample may be carry-over from other donors' samples. Sample: naive CXCR3- CD8+ T cells from blood. Subset of the sample: CD45RO-CCR7+CD27+CD95- naive CD8+ T cells lacking CXCR3 (TNR3-).

Here the CDR3 reads CASSVSGGASYGYTF. This chain joins TRBV9 and TRBJ1-2; the TCRdb D gene call, TRBD1, has no DNA to confirm it. The CDR3 sequence is 15 residues long. Germline V CDR1 and CDR2: SGDLS, YYNGEE.